This T cell receptor beta chain was identified in a study of OX40 agonist ivuxolimab in advanced cancers. In the study overall: Hepatocellular carcinoma, melanoma, renal cell or head and neck cancer affected the dose-escalation patients.

CDR3 size: 17 residues. V dropped 0 bases and J dropped 2; count of bases not matched to a gene: 7. Germline lookup yields CDR1 SGHRS and CDR2 YFSETQ. TCRdb's table, derived via immunoSEQ multiplex PCR, lists solely in-frame clones and lacks some. The table records 45,000 to 50,000 clones, more than 70% of them present only once. The clonotype originates from an adult with an advanced solid tumor such as melanoma, head and neck, liver or kidney cancer. The V gene is TRBV5-1, the J gene TRBJ2-3, with 9 nucleotides matching TRBD2. The source was CD4+ or CD8+ T cells sorted from blood, collected in a trial of the OX40 agonist ivuxolimab. The CDR3 DNA is TGCGCCAGCAGCTTGGCCGGGGTAGCGGGGGCCACAGATACGCAGTATTTT. It is translated as CASSLAGVAGATDTQYF.